What follows are 17 T cell receptor beta chains derived from one specimen sequenced in a study of T cells after yellow fever vaccination. Via MiXCR, TCRdb re-called the 5' RACE reads, giving one row per CDR3 protein. Among hundreds of thousands of distinct CDR3 sequences listed, about 3.5% were seen once. The source was PBMCs, collected on the day of the yellow fever booster vaccination. These receptors came from a man younger than 35 who received the YFV17D yellow fever vaccine.

This clonotype appeared many times. The chain combines TRBV12-3 or TRBV12-4 with TRBJ2-7, with D possibly TRBD2 on 5 matching bases. The V end lost 3 bases, the J end lost 0 bases, and 15 bases lay between the germline ends. CDR3 length: 16 residues. CDR3 in DNA: TGTGCCAGCAGTTTGGGATGGACTGGGAGCTCCTACGAGCAGTACTTC. This codes for CASSLGWTGSSYEQYF.

The sample holds a few counts of this clonotype. The chain recombines TRBV20-1 with TRBJ2-1; no clear D gene. V was pared by 6 bases and J by 1 base, with 19 bases between. The CDR3 is 16 residues long. Germline V gives CDR1 DFQATT, CDR2 SNEGSKA (reference sequence). This CDR3 reads CSAPPWPPPSYNEQFF. As DNA, the CDR3 is TGCAGTGCCCCACCCTGGCCTCCTCCTTCCTACAATGAGCAGTTCTTC.

In this sample, this clonotype turned up many times. J is TRBJ1-3 and V is TRBV20-1, with no clear D. The CDR3 length is 14 residues. Deletions cut 0 bases from V and 2 bases from J, with 8 bases between. Germline V gene data show CDR1 as DFQATT and CDR2 as SNEGSKA (reference sequence). This CDR3 is CSAREGKTGNTIYF. The CDR3 coding sequence is TGCAGTGCTAGAGAAGGGAAAACTGGAAACACCATATATTTT.

This clonotype came up many times. The chain is built from TRBV5-7 and TRBJ1-1; no clear D gene. TRBV5-7 is recorded as an ORF, its role being uncertain. The CDR3 totals 9 residues. V gave up 4 bases and J gave up 11 bases, with 6 bases separating them. CDR3 residues: CASSRRAFF. Here the CDR3 DNA reads TGTGCCAGCAGCCGACGGGCTTTCTTT.

This chain joins TRBV20-1 and TRBJ1-1, with TRBD1 matching over 9 bases. The germline V gene encodes CDR1 DFQATT and CDR2 SNEGSKA (reference sequence). There are 16 residues in the CDR3. V lost 1 base to trimming and J lost 7 bases; unmatched junction nucleotides: 13. The CDR3 loop is CSARAEQGARRGEAFF. In nucleotides, the CDR3 is TGCAGTGCTAGAGCCGAACAGGGGGCTAGAAGGGGTGAAGCTTTCTTT.

This chain connects TRBV4-3 to TRBJ2-5, with 8 bases matching TRBD2. This CDR3 has 16 residues. Germline trimming cut 1 base from V and 5 bases from J; bases unmatched to any gene: 9. Germline loops: CDR1 LGHNA, CDR2 YSLEER. The CDR3 DNA is TGCGCCAGCAGCCAAGGGCCTAGCGGGCCGCTGGAGACCCAGTACTTC. This gives the protein CASSQGPSGPLETQYF.

In its sample, this clonotype was seen many times. The chain joins TRBV28 to TRBJ2-1; tentative D call: TRBD2 (5 bases). The V gene's germline CDR1 is MDHEN and CDR2 SYDVKM. V shed 8 bases and J shed 3 bases, with 8 bases lying between them. CDR3 length equals 12 residues. CDR3 sequence: CASGLVYNEQFF. For the CDR3, the DNA is TGTGCCAGCGGACTCGTCTACAATGAGCAGTTCTTC.

The count of this clonotype is one. This may arise from a read error, as a much more abundant clone is one base away. The genes are TRBV5-1 and TRBJ1-5; D is possibly TRBD1 (5 bases). V dropped 4 bases and J dropped 4 bases, with 12 bases sitting between them. CDR1 SGHRS and CDR2 YFSETQ come from the germline V gene. This CDR3 is 14 amino acids long. CDR3 nucleotides: TGCGCCAGCAGCAGCAGGGCTGGAAATCAGCCCCAGCATTTT. Protein: CASSSRAGNQPQHF.

This clonotype was seen at least ten times. The chain joins TRBV5-1 to TRBJ1-1; 7 nucleotides agree with TRBD1. The CDR3 contains 14 residues. The germline V gene has CDR1 SGHRS and CDR2 YFSETQ. Trimming removed 2 bases from V and 1 base from J; junction bases left unmatched: 2. CDR3 protein: CASSLRDRNTEAFF. The CDR3 nucleotides are TGCGCCAGCAGCTTAAGGGACAGGAACACTGAAGCTTTCTTT.

The chain recombines TRBV9 with TRBJ2-3; unclear D gene. From germline, CDR1 is SGDLS and CDR2 YYNGEE. This CDR3 contains 13 residues. V gave up 0 bases and J gave up 8 bases, with 10 bases separating them. The CDR3 loop reads CASSVVQTGTQYF. CDR3 DNA sequence: TGTGCCAGCAGCGTAGTCCAGACGGGTACGCAGTATTTT.

This clonotype was counted once. The J gene is TRBJ2-3, the V gene TRBV7-2, with a possible D match to TRBD2 (6 bases). The CDR3 is 15 residues long. The germline CDR1 and CDR2 sequences are SGHTA and FQGNSA. The V and J ends lost 1 base and 3 bases respectively, with 11 bases between them. CDR3 region: CASSLVVGGTDTQYF. In DNA, the CDR3 is TGTGCCAGCAGCTTAGTTGTTGGGGGGACAGATACGCAGTATTTT. Filled out from reference TRBV7-2 and TRBJ2-3, the complete variable domain reads GAGVSQSPSNKVTEKGKDVELRCDPISGHTALYWYRQSLGQGLEFLIYFQGNSAPDKSGLPSDRFSAERTGGSVSTLTIQRTQQEDSAVYLCASSLVVGGTDTQYFGPGTRLTVL.

This sequence joins TRBV7-2 and TRBJ1-5; tentatively, D is TRBD1 (5 bases). The germline V gene encodes CDR1 SGHTA and CDR2 FQGNSA. The CDR3 has 14 amino acids. V was trimmed by 5 bases and J by 7 bases, leaving 15 bases between them. The DNA of the CDR3 is TGTGCCAGCAGCCCAGGGATCGAAACCCAGCCCCAGCATTTT. It encodes CASSPGIETQPQHF.

The table lists this clonotype with many counts. The chain links TRBV12-3 or TRBV12-4 to TRBJ1-5, with D perhaps TRBD1 (5 bases). CDR3 length: 14 residues. The V and J ends lost 3 bases and 5 bases respectively, with 11 bases between them. CDR3 nucleotide sequence: TGTGCCAGCAGTTTCTCAGGGTTCGATCAGCCCCAGCATTTT. The encoded protein is CASSFSGFDQPQHF.

This clonotype was seen many times. This chain uses TRBV29-1 with TRBJ2-5; 7 bases match TRBD2. J lost 4 bases, V lost 4 bases, and 3 bases had no gene match. The germline CDR1 and CDR2 sequences are SQVTM and ANQGSEA. The CDR3 is 12 residues long. CDR3 nucleotide sequence: TGCAGCGTTGTGGGGGAGGGAGAGACCCAGTACTTC. Translating gives CSVVGEGETQYF.

This clonotype was seen a few times. The chain combines TRBV5-4 with TRBJ2-7; 9 bases align to TRBD1. After removal of 1 base from V and 5 bases from J, the junction contained 7 bases not matched to a gene. Germline loops: CDR1 SGHNT, CDR2 YYREEE (reference sequence). This CDR3 has 15 amino acids. The CDR3 DNA reads TGTGCCAGCAGCTTGTATGGGACAGGGTCCCACGAGCAGTACGTC. Its protein product is CASSLYGTGSHEQYV.

The table lists this clonotype with many counts. V and J are TRBV12-3 or TRBV12-4 and TRBJ2-1; 13 bases fit TRBD2. The ends lost 1 base at V and 8 bases at J; junction bases unmatched: 5. This CDR3 has 16 residues. CDR3 nucleotide sequence: TGTGCCAGCAGTTTAGACGGACTAGCGGGGGTACATGAGCAGTTCTTC. Its protein product is CASSLDGLAGVHEQFF.

This clonotype showed up many times. This chain connects TRBV5-1 to TRBJ2-7; tentatively, D is TRBD2 (5 bases). The germline V and J ends were trimmed by 6 bases and 6 bases, with 22 bases remaining between them. Germline V gene sequence: CDR1 SGHRS, CDR2 YFSETQ. CDR3 length: 15 residues. The CDR3: CASTRGADPASEQYF. CDR3 nucleotides: TGCGCCAGCACCCGGGGAGCGGACCCTGCCAGCGAGCAGTACTTC. The full variable domain, with the rest looked up from reference TRBV5-1 and TRBJ2-7, is KAGVTQTPRYLIKTRGQQVTLSCSPISGHRSVSWYQQTPGQGLQFLFEYFSETQRNKGNFPGRFSGRQFSNSRSEMNVSTLELGDSALYLCASTRGADPASEQYFGPGTRLTVT.